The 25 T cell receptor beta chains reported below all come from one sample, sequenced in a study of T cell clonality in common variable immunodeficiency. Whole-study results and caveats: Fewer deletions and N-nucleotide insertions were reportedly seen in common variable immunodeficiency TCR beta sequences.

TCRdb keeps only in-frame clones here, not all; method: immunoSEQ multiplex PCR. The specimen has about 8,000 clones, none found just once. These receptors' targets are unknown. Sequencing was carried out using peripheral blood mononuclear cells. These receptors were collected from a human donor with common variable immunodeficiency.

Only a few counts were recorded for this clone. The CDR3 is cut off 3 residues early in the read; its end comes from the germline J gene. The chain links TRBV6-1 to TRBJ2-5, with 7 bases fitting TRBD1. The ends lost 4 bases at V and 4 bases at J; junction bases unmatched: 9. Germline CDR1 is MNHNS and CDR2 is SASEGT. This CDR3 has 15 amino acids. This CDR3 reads CASSVSWTGTETQYF. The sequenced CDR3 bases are TGTGCCAGCAGTGTCAGCTGGACAGGAACAGAGACC.

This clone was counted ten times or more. CDR3 in amino acids: CASSTGLTHEQFF. The sequenced CDR3 bases are TGCGCCAGCAGCACGGGACTAACCCATGAG. The chain combines TRBV5-1 with TRBJ2-1; 7 bases line up with TRBD2. The CDR3 end lies 3 residues beyond the end of the read and is filled in from the germline J gene. V lost 4 bases to trimming and J lost 8 bases; unmatched junction nucleotides: 6. The germline V gene encodes CDR1 SGHRS and CDR2 YFSETQ. The CDR3 totals 13 residues. The whole variable domain, filled in from reference TRBV5-1 and TRBJ2-1, reads KAGVTQTPRYLIKTRGQQVTLSCSPISGHRSVSWYQQTPGQGLQFLFEYFSETQRNKGNFPGRFSGRQFSNSRSEMNVSTLELGDSALYLCASSTGLTHEQFFGPGTRLTVL.

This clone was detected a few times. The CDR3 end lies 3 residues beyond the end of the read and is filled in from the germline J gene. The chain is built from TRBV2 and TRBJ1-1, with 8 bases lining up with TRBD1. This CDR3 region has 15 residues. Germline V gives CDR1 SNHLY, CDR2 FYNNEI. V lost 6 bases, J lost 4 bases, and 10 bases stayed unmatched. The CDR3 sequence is CASSTHQGAVTEAFF. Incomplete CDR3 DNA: TGTGCCAGCAGCACACATCAGGGGGCTGTCACTGAA.

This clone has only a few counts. CDR3 sequence reads: CASTQGYYGYTF. The DNA read from the CDR3 is TGTGCCAGTACCCAGGGGTACTATGGC. The chain carries TRBV19 and TRBJ1-2, with a possible D match to TRBD1 (6 bases). The sequence runs out 3 residues before the end of the CDR3; the remainder is reconstructed from the germline J gene. CDR3 length: 12 amino acids. Trimming removed 7 bases at V and 3 bases at J, with 9 bases between. Germline V lookup: CDR1 LNHDA, CDR2 SQIVND (reference sequence). The variable domain in full, with the rest retrieved from reference TRBV19 and TRBJ1-2, is DGGITQSPKYLFRKEGQNVTLSCEQNLNHDAMYWYRQDPGQGLRLIYYSQIVNDFQKGDIAEGYSVSREKKESFPLTVTSAQKNPTAFYLCASTQGYYGYTFGSGTRLTVV.

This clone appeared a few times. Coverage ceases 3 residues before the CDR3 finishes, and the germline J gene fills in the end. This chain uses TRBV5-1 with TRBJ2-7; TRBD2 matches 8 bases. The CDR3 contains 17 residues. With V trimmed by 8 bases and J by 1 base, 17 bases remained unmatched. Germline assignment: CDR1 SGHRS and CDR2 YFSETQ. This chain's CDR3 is CASGPGQGTSVSYEQYF. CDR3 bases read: TGCGCCAGTGGTCCGGGACAAGGGACTAGTGTTTCCTACGAG.

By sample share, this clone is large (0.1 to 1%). The DNA read from the CDR3 is TGTGCCAGCAGTTTGTGGGCGGGAGCCTCCTACGAG. Amino acids: CASSLWAGASYE. Given in full, the CDR3 is CASSLWAGASYEQYF. The gene calls are TRBV28 and TRBJ2-7; 7 bases match TRBD2. Coverage ceases 3 residues before the CDR3 finishes, and the germline J gene fills in the end. The CDR3 length is 15 residues. Germline loops: CDR1 MDHEN, CDR2 SYDVKM. With 3 bases clipped from V and 0 bases from J, the junction kept 5 bases outside the gene matches.

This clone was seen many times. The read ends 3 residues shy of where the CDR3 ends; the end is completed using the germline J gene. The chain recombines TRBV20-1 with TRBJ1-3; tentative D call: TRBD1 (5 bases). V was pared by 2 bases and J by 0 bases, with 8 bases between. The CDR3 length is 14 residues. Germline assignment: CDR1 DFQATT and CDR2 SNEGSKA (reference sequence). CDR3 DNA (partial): TGCAGTGCTAGAAAGGGGTTCTCTGGAAACACC. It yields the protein CSARKGFSGNT. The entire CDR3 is CSARKGFSGNTIYF.

CDR3 amino acids: CSAAPVADEFQETQYF. The sequenced part of the CDR3 DNA is TGCAGTGCTGCTCCTGTAGCGGATGAGTTCCAAGAGACC. This chain uses TRBV20-1 with TRBJ2-5; possible D gene TRBD2, 6 bases. The read halts 3 residues ahead of the CDR3 end, with the missing end drawn from the germline J gene. Germline assignment: CDR1 DFQATT and CDR2 SNEGSKA (reference sequence). V lost 5 bases to trimming and J lost 1 base, with 20 bases between them. This CDR3 is 16 amino acids long.

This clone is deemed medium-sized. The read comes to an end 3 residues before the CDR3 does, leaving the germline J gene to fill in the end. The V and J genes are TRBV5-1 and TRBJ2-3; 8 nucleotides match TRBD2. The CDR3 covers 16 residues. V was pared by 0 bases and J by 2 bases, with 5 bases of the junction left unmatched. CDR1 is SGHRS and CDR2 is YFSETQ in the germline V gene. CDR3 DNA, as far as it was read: TGCGCCAGCAGCTTGGGGTTAGCGGGGTCCACAGATACG. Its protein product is CASSLGLAGSTDT. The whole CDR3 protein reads CASSLGLAGSTDTQYF.

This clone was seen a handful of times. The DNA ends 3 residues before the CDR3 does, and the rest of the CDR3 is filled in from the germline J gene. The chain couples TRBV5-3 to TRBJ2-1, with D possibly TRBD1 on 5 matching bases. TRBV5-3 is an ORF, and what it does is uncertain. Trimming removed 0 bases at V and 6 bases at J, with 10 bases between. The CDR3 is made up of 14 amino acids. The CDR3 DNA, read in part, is TGTGCCAGAAGCTTGGCTGACAGTTCCAATGAG. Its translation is CARSLADSSNE. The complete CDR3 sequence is CARSLADSSNEQFF.

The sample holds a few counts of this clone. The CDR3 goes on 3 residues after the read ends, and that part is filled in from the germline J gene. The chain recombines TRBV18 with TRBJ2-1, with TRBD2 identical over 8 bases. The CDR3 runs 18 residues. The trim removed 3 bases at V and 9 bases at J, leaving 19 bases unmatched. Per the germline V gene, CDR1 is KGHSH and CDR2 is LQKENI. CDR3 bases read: TGTGCCAGCTCACCGTGGCAACGGGCCAATGACGGGGGGGGTGAG. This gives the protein CASSPWQRANDGGGE. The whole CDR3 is CASSPWQRANDGGGEQFF.

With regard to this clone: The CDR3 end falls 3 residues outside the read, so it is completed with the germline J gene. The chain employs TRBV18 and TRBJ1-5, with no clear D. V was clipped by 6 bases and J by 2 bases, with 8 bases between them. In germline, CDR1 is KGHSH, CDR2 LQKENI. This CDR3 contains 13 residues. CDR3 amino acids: CASSPQGNQPQHF. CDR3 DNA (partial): TGTGCCAGCTCCCCCCAGGGCAATCAGCCC.

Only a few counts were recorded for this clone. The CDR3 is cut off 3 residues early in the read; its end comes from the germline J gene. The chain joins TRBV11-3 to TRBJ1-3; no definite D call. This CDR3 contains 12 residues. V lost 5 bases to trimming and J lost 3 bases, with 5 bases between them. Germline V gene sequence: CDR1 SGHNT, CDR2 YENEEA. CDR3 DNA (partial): TGTGCCAGCAGCCCCGTTGGAAACACC. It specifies CASSPVGNT. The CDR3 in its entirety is CASSPVGNTIYF.

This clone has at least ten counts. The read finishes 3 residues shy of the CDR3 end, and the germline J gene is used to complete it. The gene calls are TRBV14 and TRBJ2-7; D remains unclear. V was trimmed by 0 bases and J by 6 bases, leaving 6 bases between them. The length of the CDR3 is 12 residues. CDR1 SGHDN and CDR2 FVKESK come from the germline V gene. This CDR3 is CASSQDFREQYF. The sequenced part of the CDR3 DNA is TGTGCCAGCAGCCAAGATTTCCGCGAG.

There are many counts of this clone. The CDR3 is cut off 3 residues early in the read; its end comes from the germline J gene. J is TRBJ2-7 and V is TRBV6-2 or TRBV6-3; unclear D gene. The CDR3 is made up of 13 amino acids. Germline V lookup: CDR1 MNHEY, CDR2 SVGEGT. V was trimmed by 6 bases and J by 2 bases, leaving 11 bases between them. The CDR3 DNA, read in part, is TGTGCCAGCAGAGGTTTTAGCACCTACGAG. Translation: CASRGFSTYE. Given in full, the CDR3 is CASRGFSTYEQYF.

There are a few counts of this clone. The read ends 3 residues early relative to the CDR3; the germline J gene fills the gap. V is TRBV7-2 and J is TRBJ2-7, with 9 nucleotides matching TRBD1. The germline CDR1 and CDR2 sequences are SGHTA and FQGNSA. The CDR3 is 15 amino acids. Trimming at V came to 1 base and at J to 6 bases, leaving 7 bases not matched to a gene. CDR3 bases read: TGTGCCAGCAGCTTAGTACCCGGGACAGGGACCGAG. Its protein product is CASSLVPGTGTE. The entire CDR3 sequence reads CASSLVPGTGTEQYF.

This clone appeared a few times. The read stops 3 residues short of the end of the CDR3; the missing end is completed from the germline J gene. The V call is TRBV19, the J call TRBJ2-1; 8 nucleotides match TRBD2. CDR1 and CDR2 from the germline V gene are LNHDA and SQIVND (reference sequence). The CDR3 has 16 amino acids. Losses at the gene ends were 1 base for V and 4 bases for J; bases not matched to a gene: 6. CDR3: CASSIGRAGAYNEQFF. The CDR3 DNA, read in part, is TGTGCCAGTAGTATAGGGAGAGCGGGAGCATACAATGAG. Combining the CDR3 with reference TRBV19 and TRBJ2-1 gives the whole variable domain DGGITQSPKYLFRKEGQNVTLSCEQNLNHDAMYWYRQDPGQGLRLIYYSQIVNDFQKGDIAEGYSVSREKKESFPLTVTSAQKNPTAFYLCASSIGRAGAYNEQFFGPGTRLTVL.

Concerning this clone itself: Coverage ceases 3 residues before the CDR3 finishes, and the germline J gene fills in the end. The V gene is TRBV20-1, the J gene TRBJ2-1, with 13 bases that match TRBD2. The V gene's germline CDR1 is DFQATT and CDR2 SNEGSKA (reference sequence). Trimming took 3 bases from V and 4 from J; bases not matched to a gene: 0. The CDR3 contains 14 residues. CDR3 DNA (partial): TGCAGTGCTAGGGGACTAGCGGGGTACAATGAG. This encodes CSARGLAGYNE. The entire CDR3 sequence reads CSARGLAGYNEQFF.

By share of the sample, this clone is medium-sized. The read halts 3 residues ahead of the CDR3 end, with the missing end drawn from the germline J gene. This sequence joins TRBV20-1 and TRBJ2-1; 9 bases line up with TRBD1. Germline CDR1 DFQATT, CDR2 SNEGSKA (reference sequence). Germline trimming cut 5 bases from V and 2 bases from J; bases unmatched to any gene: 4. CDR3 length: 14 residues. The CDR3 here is CSAEGQGPYNEQFF. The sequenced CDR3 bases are TGCAGTGCTGAGGGACAGGGTCCCTACAATGAG.

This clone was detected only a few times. The part of the CDR3 DNA that was read is TGTGCCAGCAGCTTCTCTAGCCTAGACACAGATACG. Its protein is CASSFSSLDTDT. The full CDR3 reads CASSFSSLDTDTQYF. The genes are TRBV7-9 and TRBJ2-3; tentative D call: TRBD2 (5 bases). The CDR3 extends 3 residues past the end of the read, so its final part is completed from the germline J gene. From germline, CDR1 is SEHNR and CDR2 FQNEAQ (reference sequence). CDR3 length: 15 residues. Between the trimmed V and J ends, which lost 3 bases and 2 bases, there was a span of 12 bases. Using reference TRBV7-9 and TRBJ2-3 for the parts outside the CDR3, the full variable domain is DTGVSQNPRHKITKRGQNVTFRCDPISEHNRLYWYRQTLGQGPEFLTYFQNEAQLEKSRLLSDRFSAERPKGSFSTLEIQRTEQGDSAMYLCASSFSSLDTDTQYFGPGTRLTVL.

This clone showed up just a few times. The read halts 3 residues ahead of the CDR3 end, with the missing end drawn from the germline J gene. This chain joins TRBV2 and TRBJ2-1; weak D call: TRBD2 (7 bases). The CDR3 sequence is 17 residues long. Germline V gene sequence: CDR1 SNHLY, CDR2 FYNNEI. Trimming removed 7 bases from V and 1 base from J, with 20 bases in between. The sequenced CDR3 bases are TGTGCCAGCAACCCTGGGGGGCTAGCGGTGTCCTACAATGAG. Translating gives CASNPGGLAVSYNE. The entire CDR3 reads CASNPGGLAVSYNEQFF. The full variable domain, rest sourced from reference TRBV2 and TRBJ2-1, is EPEVTQTPSHQVTQMGQEVILRCVPISNHLYFYWYRQILGQKVEFLVSFYNNEISEKSEIFDDQFSVERPDGSNFTLKIRSTKLEDSAMYFCASNPGGLAVSYNEQFFGPGTRLTVL.

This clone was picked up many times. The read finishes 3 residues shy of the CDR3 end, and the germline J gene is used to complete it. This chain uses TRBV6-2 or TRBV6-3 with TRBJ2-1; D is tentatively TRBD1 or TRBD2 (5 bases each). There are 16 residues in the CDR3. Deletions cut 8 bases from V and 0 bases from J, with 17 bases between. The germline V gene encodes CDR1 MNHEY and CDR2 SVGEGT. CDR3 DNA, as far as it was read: TGTGCCAGCCTGAGGGGTCCCCAAAGCTCCTACAATGAG. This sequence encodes CASLRGPQSSYNE. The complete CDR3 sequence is CASLRGPQSSYNEQFF.

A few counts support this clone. The part of the CDR3 DNA that was read is TGTGCCTGGAGTGTACAGGGGAACACTGAA. It is translated as CAWSVQGNTE. The entire CDR3 sequence reads CAWSVQGNTEAFF. The chain joins TRBV30 to TRBJ1-1, with a weak D call TRBD1 (6 bases). The DNA ends 3 residues before the CDR3 does, and the rest of the CDR3 is filled in from the germline J gene. Germline V lookup: CDR1 GTSNPN, CDR2 SVGIG (reference sequence). V lost 0 bases and J lost 1, with 6 bases in between. This CDR3 has 13 residues. The whole variable domain, filled in from reference TRBV30 and TRBJ1-1, reads SQTIHQWPATLVQPVGSPLSLECTVEGTSNPNLYWYRQAAGRGLQLLFYSVGIGQISSEVPQNLSASRPQDRQFILSSKKLLLSDSGFYLCAWSVQGNTEAFFGQGTRLTVV.

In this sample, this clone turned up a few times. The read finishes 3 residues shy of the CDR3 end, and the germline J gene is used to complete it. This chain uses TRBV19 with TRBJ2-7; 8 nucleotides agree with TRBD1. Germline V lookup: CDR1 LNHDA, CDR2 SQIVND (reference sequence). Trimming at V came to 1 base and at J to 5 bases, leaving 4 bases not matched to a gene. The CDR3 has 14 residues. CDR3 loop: CASSIGQGRDEQYF. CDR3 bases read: TGTGCCAGTAGTATAGGACAGGGGCGTGACGAG.

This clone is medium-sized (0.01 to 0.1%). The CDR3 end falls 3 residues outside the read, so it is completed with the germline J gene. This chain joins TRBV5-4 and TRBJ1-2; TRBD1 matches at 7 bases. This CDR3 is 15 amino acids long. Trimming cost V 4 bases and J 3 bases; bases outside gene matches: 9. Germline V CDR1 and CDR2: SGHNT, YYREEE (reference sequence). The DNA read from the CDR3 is TGTGCCAGCAGCCCAGGGGGGCGAGGGTACTATGGC. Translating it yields CASSPGGRGYYG. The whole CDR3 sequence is CASSPGGRGYYGYTF.